These 6 T cell receptor beta chains were all obtained from the same sample, sequenced in a study of cytomegalovirus exposure and HLA in healthy donors. Primers: 60 Vbeta forward and 13 Jbeta reverse. Data came from immunoSEQ multiplex PCR; TCRdb stores just in-frame clones and leaves some out. The profile covers roughly 97,000 clones, with roughly four fifths appearing a single time and less than 4% taken by the ten largest. The specimen was PBMCs. These receptors were taken from a man aged 35 to 55 in good health and CMV-seronegative.

V is TRBV4-1 and J is TRBJ2-7; the D gene is possibly TRBD2 (5 bases). V was trimmed by 1 base and J by 3 bases, leaving 25 bases between them. This CDR3 is built from 19 residues. Per the germline V gene, CDR1 is MGHRA and CDR2 is YSYEKL. The CDR3 coding sequence is TGCGCCAGCAGCCAAGGAAGGATTTATGTAGGGCCGGGGAGCTACGAGCAGTACTTC. Amino acids: CASSQGRIYVGPGSYEQYF.

The chain uses TRBV2 and TRBJ2-3; 7 bases align to TRBD1. The length of the CDR3 is 14 residues. Germline loops: CDR1 SNHLY, CDR2 FYNNEI. With V trimmed by 6 bases and J by 2 bases, 5 bases remained unmatched. The CDR3 protein is CASSLQGFTDTQYF. The CDR3 DNA reads as TGTGCCAGCAGCCTACAGGGGTTCACAGATACGCAGTATTTT. Variable domain in full (rest from reference TRBV2 and TRBJ2-3): EPEVTQTPSHQVTQMGQEVILRCVPISNHLYFYWYRQILGQKVEFLVSFYNNEISEKSEIFDDQFSVERPDGSNFTLKIRSTKLEDSAMYFCASSLQGFTDTQYFGPGTRLTVL.

The chain has TRBV7-9 and TRBJ1-4; D is possibly TRBD1 (5 bases). The length of the CDR3 is 15 residues. Trimming stripped 5 bases from V and 0 bases from J, with 10 bases between. Per germline, CDR1 SEHNR and CDR2 FQNEAQ (reference sequence). This CDR3 reads CASSPTVATNEKLFF. CDR3 nucleotide sequence: TGTGCCAGCAGCCCGACAGTTGCAACTAATGAAAAACTGTTTTTT.

This clone was detected only once. V usage is TRBV7-3 and J usage is TRBJ1-6; no definite D call. The CDR3 consists of 13 residues. With 2 bases removed from V and 4 bases from J, the gap between germline ends came to 3 bases. From germline, CDR1 is SGHTA and CDR2 FQGTGA. The CDR3 region has the DNA TGTGCCAGCAGCTTACGGTATAATTCACCCCTCCACTTT. Protein product: CASSLRYNSPLHF.

The V call is TRBV10-3, the J call TRBJ2-2; no clear D gene. Looked up from germline, CDR1 is ENHRY and CDR2 is SYGVKD. V lost 4 bases and J lost 7, with 10 bases in between. The CDR3 spans 13 residues. CDR3 DNA sequence: TGTGCCATCAGTGTTCAGGCTGGCGGGGAGCTGTTTTTT. Translation: CAISVQAGGELFF.

J is TRBJ2-2 and V is TRBV14; possibly TRBD2 for D (6 bases). V lost 0 bases, J lost 6 bases, and 14 bases lay in between. CDR3 length equals 16 residues. Germline V gene sequence: CDR1 SGHDN, CDR2 FVKESK. The CDR3 protein is CASSQDRGTFSGELFF. The CDR3 DNA reads TGTGCCAGCAGCCAAGACCGGGGGACCTTTTCCGGGGAGCTGTTTTTT.